This TCR beta chain was profiled in a study of T cells in Graves' hyperthyroidism and ophthalmopathy. Study-level findings and limits: Ophthalmopathy cases were set apart from stable hyperthyroidism by a 13 V-J model. Most clonotypes expanded in thyroid above 0.001 were likewise present in blood.

Ophthalmopathy patients had Clinical Activity Score at least 3, NOSPECS grade at least 4, duration under 3 months. The PBMCs were taken from around 10 ml of fresh peripheral blood. V was trimmed by 6 bases and J by 4 bases, leaving 12 bases between them. The CDR3 is 13 residues long. Per germline, CDR1 LGHDT and CDR2 YNNKEL (reference sequence). Using RNA transcripts as the source, TCR beta CDR3 regions were amplified. In the first-round RT-PCR of the TCR CDR3, the HTBI primer set was used. MiXCR was run by TCRdb on the multiplex PCR reads, yielding one entry per CDR3 protein. The sample includes roughly 400,000 distinct CDR3 sequences, roughly an eighth of them seen just once. This clonotype was recorded at least ten times. Its specificity is unknown.

The material sequenced was blood. The V and J genes are TRBV3-1 and TRBJ2-5, with TRBD2 as a possible D gene (6 bases). This clonotype was obtained from a man over 45 with Graves' ophthalmopathy. CDR3 in amino acids: CASSPTSRETQYF. CDR3 coding DNA: TGTGCCAGCAGTCCTACTAGCCGAGAGACCCAGTACTTC.